This entry features one T cell receptor beta chain sequence. One end of the junction varies from germline; a read error may be responsible. The germline V gene has CDR1 SGHDT and CDR2 YYEEEE. The CDR3 totals 12 residues. These data originate in a study of cytomegalovirus exposure and HLA in healthy donors. Study-wide context: Earlier work reported some 110 million unique TCR beta sequences from about 200 million T cells.

The study ran its PCR with 60 Vbeta and 13 Jbeta primers. TCRdb's copy holds only in-frame clones and misses some; the assay was immunoSEQ multiplex PCR. The repertoire includes 120,000 to 150,000 clones, approximately 80% of them detected once, and approximately 1.3% sits in the top ten. The chain couples TRBV5-6 to TRBJ1-1; tentatively, D is TRBD1 (6 bases). Sequencing used PBMCs. The source is a male donor in good health and CMV-seropositive. CDR3 sequence reads: CASSFGSLGHAF. The CDR3 region has the DNA TGTGCCAGCAGCTTTGGTTCGTTGGGACACGCTTTT. The whole variable domain, remainder taken from reference TRBV5-6 and TRBJ1-1, is DAGVTQSPTHLIKTRGQQVTLRCSPKSGHDTVSWYQQALGQGPQFIFQYYEEEERQRGNFPDRFSGHQFPNYSSELNVNALLLGDSALYLCASSFGSLGHAFGQGTRLTVV.